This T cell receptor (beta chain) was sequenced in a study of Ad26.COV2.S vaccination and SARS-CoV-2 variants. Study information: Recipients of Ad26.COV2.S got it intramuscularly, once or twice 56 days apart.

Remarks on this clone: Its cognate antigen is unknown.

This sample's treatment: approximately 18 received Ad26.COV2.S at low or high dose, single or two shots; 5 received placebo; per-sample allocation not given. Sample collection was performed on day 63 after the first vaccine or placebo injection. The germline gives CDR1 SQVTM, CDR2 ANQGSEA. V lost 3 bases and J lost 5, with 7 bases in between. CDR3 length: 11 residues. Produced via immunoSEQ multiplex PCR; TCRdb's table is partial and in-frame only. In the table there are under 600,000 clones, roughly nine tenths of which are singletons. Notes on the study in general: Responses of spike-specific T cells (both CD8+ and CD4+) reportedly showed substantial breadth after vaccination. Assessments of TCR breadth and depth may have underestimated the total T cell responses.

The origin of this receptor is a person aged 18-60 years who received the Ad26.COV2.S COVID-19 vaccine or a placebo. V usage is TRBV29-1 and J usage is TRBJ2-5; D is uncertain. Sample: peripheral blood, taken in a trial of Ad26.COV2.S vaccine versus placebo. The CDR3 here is CSVDIIETQYF. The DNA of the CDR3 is TGCAGCGTTGACATCATTGAGACCCAGTACTTC.